The next 32 T cell receptor beta chains were all read from a single sample in a study of blood T cell repertoires in COVID-19 (dated by TCRdb to about 2020). Library construction relied on the immunoSEQ multiplex PCR assay. Sourced from immuneACCESS, this table was stored by TCRdb with only in-frame sequences that have V and J called. A share of the clones is absent; for the studies checked, an unresolved V gene accounts for under half, and the remainder has no known explanation. The sample yields under 100,000 clones; around 90% were counted once. The ten most abundant clones make up about 4.5% of the sample. Sequenced input: peripheral blood. The source is a man aged 45-65 years with active COVID-19.

The chain carries TRBV3-1 (or the pseudogene TRBV3-2) and TRBJ1-2, with a tentative D call TRBD1 (5 bases). The length of the CDR3 is 13 residues. CDR1 and CDR2 (germline): LGHDT, YNNKEL (reference sequence). V was pared by 3 bases and J by 8 bases, with 13 bases between. The CDR3 is CASSHQGRNGYTF. CDR3 nucleotides: TGTGCCAGCAGCCACCAGGGTCGGAACGGCTACACCTTC.

This clone was counted a single time. The CDR3 DNA follows: TGTGCCAGCAGCCAGCTTCCGGGATCAGGCGGGGAGCTGTTTTTT. Its translation is CASSQLPGSGGELFF. V is TRBV7-2 and J is TRBJ2-2, with a tentative D call TRBD2 (5 bases). CDR1 SGHTA and CDR2 FQGNSA come from the germline V gene. The CDR3 covers 15 residues. V dropped 5 bases and J dropped 7 bases, with 17 bases sitting between them.

This chain connects TRBV5-4 to TRBJ2-1, with 8 bases aligning to TRBD2. J gave up 0 bases and V 4 bases, and 9 bases lay outside the gene matches. The CDR3 has 17 amino acids. Germline V CDR1 and CDR2: SGHNT, YYREEE (reference sequence). CDR3 nucleotides: TGTGCCAGCAGCACAACTAGCGGCCACAGCTCCTACAATGAGCAGTTCTTC. Its translation is CASSTTSGHSSYNEQFF.

This chain connects TRBV5-6 to TRBJ2-3, with a possible D match to TRBD1 (5 bases). The germline V gene has CDR1 SGHDT and CDR2 YYEEEE. The CDR3 length is 15 residues. Trimming left V 0 bases short and J 0 bases short, with 8 bases between. CDR3 nucleotides: TGTGCCAGCAGCTTGGTACAGGTGAGCACAGATACGCAGTATTTT. Amino acid sequence: CASSLVQVSTDTQYF.

The chain employs TRBV28 and TRBJ2-1, with 10 positions matching TRBD1. The CDR3 consists of 15 residues. The ends lost 6 bases at V and 15 bases at J; junction bases unmatched: 17. Germline values: CDR1 MDHEN, CDR2 SYDVKM. The CDR3 loop is CASSPGGTGASNWFF. CDR3 in DNA: TGTGCCAGCAGCCCAGGGGGGACAGGGGCGTCAAATTGGTTCTTC.

V usage is TRBV29-1 and J usage is TRBJ1-1; perhaps TRBD1 as D (5 bases). The CDR3 is 13 amino acids. CDR1 is SQVTM, CDR2 ANQGSEA, per germline. V lost 2 bases to trimming and J lost 6 bases, with 13 bases between them. The DNA of the CDR3 is TGCAGCGTTGAATCTCGCAGGGAGGCTGAAGCTTTCTTT. It codes for CSVESRREAEAFF.

This chain connects TRBV27 to TRBJ2-7, with D unclear. CDR1 is MNHEY and CDR2 is SMNVEV in the germline V gene (reference sequence). The V and J ends lost 9 bases and 7 bases respectively, with 16 bases between them. The CDR3 length is 12 residues. Here the CDR3 reads CASWVKEEEQYF. The CDR3 DNA reads TGTGCCAGTTGGGTTAAAGAGGAGGAGCAGTACTTC.

The chain carries TRBV4-1 and TRBJ2-2; possibly TRBD2 for D (6 bases). The CDR3 totals 17 residues. Per the germline V gene, CDR1 is MGHRA and CDR2 is YSYEKL. Trimming stripped 4 bases from V and 5 bases from J, with 20 bases between. As DNA, the CDR3 is TGCGCCAGCAGCCCGACCCCGGGACTCCCTGGGACCGGGGAGCTGTTTTTT. Its translation is CASSPTPGLPGTGELFF.

The chain employs TRBV5-6 and TRBJ1-1; TRBD1 aligns across 10 bases. The CDR3 covers 16 residues. Germline V lookup: CDR1 SGHDT, CDR2 YYEEEE. V gave up 5 bases and J gave up 0 bases; unmatched junction bases: 7. CDR3 amino acids: CASRDGGQGLNTEAFF. Here the CDR3 DNA reads TGTGCCAGCAGGGACGGGGGACAGGGGCTGAACACTGAAGCTTTCTTT.

This rearrangement joins TRBV6-5 to TRBJ2-7, with 8 bases aligning to TRBD2. Trimming removed 8 bases from V and 0 bases from J; junction bases left unmatched: 6. Germline CDR1 reads MNHEY; CDR2 reads SVGAGI. The CDR3 extends over 14 amino acids. The CDR3 DNA is TGTGCCAGCCGGATCGGGGGGGACTCCTACGAGCAGTACTTC. Its translation: CASRIGGDSYEQYF.

The rearrangement joins TRBV3-1 (or the pseudogene TRBV3-2) to TRBJ2-2; tentatively, D is TRBD1 (5 bases). From germline, CDR1 is LGHDT and CDR2 YNNKEL (reference sequence). This CDR3 spans 15 amino acids. V was cut by 2 bases and J by 8 bases, with 15 bases left in between. The CDR3 region has the DNA TGTGCCAGCAGCCAAAGGGGTCCCGGCGATGGGGAGCTGTTTTTT. Amino acid sequence: CASSQRGPGDGELFF.

This sequence joins TRBV27 and TRBJ2-1; possibly TRBD1 for D (8 bases). The V gene's germline CDR1 is MNHEY and CDR2 SMNVEV (reference sequence). The V gene lost 7 bases and the J gene lost 7 bases, with 14 bases spanning the gap. The CDR3 extends over 13 amino acids. This CDR3 is CASIGQGGNEQFF. The DNA of the CDR3 is TGTGCCAGCATTGGACAGGGAGGGAATGAGCAGTTCTTC.

The rearrangement joins TRBV10-3 to TRBJ1-1; no firm D call. Germline V gene data show CDR1 as ENHRY and CDR2 as SYGVKD. V was shortened by 4 bases and J by 3 bases, with 3 bases between the two germline ends. The CDR3 runs to 11 residues. Written as DNA, the CDR3 is TGTGCCATCAGTGCAGACACTGAAGCTTTCTTT. Protein: CAISADTEAFF.

V usage is TRBV5-1 and J usage is TRBJ2-2; 9 bases line up with TRBD2. This CDR3 spans 17 amino acids. J was trimmed by 5 bases and V by 0 bases; bases with no gene match: 8. The germline gives CDR1 SGHRS, CDR2 YFSETQ. CDR3 protein: CASSLDPAGGGTGELFF. The CDR3 DNA reads as TGCGCCAGCAGCTTGGATCCAGCGGGAGGTGGTACCGGGGAGCTGTTTTTT.

This chain uses TRBV28 with TRBJ1-1; 12 positions match TRBD1. The CDR3 consists of 15 residues. J gave up 5 bases and V 6 bases, and 7 bases lay outside the gene matches. Germline CDR1 and CDR2: MDHEN and SYDVKM. The CDR3 here is CASSRRDRGRTEAFF. The CDR3 DNA sequence: TGTGCCAGCAGCCGGAGGGACAGGGGGCGGACTGAAGCTTTCTTT.

J is TRBJ2-3 and V is TRBV6-5; 12 positions match TRBD2. The trim removed 5 bases at V and 4 bases at J, leaving 4 bases unmatched. This CDR3 is 15 amino acids long. CDR1 and CDR2 (germline): MNHEY, SVGAGI. In DNA, the CDR3 is TGTGCCAGCAGTACGACTAGCGGGAGTCCAGATACGCAGTATTTT. It yields the protein CASSTTSGSPDTQYF.

The rearrangement uses TRBV7-3 and TRBJ2-3; 11 bases align to TRBD2. Germline CDR1 is SGHTA and CDR2 is FQGTGA. There are 16 residues in the CDR3. Losses at the gene ends were 1 base for V and 3 bases for J; bases not matched to a gene: 3. DNA of the CDR3: TGTGCCAGCAGCTTAATGGCTAGCGGGAGGACAGATACGCAGTATTTT. It translates to CASSLMASGRTDTQYF.

This rearrangement joins TRBV3-1 (or the pseudogene TRBV3-2) to TRBJ1-2, with 8 bases matching TRBD1. There are 16 residues in the CDR3. Losses at the gene ends were 4 bases for V and 4 bases for J; bases not matched to a gene: 11. The germline V gene encodes CDR1 LGHDT and CDR2 YNNKEL (reference sequence). CDR3 loop: CASSLRTGKSFYGYTF. Here the CDR3 DNA reads TGTGCCAGCAGCCTTCGGACAGGGAAGTCATTCTATGGCTACACCTTC.

The V call is TRBV7-9, the J call TRBJ2-1; 10 bases match TRBD1. Per germline, CDR1 SEHNR and CDR2 FQNEAQ (reference sequence). V shed 3 bases and J 3 bases; nucleotides not matched to a gene: 2. CDR3 length: 15 amino acids. The CDR3, as DNA: TGTGCCAGCAGCTTTGACAGGGGGCTCTACAATGAGCAGTTCTTC. It specifies CASSFDRGLYNEQFF.

This chain uses TRBV2 with TRBJ2-7; TRBD1 matches at 9 bases. CDR3 length: 15 amino acids. CDR1 is SNHLY and CDR2 is FYNNEI in the germline V gene. The V segment lost 5 bases and the J segment 1 base; nucleotides outside the gene matches: 6. This CDR3 reads CASSRDRDSSYEQYF. The CDR3 DNA follows: TGTGCCAGCAGTCGGGACAGGGACTCGTCCTACGAGCAGTACTTC.

This chain connects TRBV18 to TRBJ1-1; maybe TRBD1 (5 bases). Germline CDR1 is KGHSH and CDR2 is LQKENI. Trimming shortened V by 6 bases and J by 0 bases, and 8 bases separated the two germline ends. This CDR3 contains 13 residues. The CDR3 loop is CASSDSMNTEAFF. The DNA of the CDR3 is TGTGCCAGCTCCGACAGCATGAACACTGAAGCTTTCTTT.

This clone came up a few times. The chain recombines TRBV6-4 with TRBJ2-1; 7 nucleotides match TRBD2. Germline V CDR1 and CDR2: MRHNA, SNTAGT. V lost 3 bases and J lost 3; bases outside the gene matches: 8. CDR3 length: 16 amino acids. CDR3 residues: CASSELGGGSYNEQFF. The DNA of the CDR3 is TGTGCCAGCAGTGAATTGGGCGGGGGTAGCTACAATGAGCAGTTCTTC.

This chain connects TRBV6-1 to TRBJ2-7; TRBD1 might be the D (5 bases). V dropped 4 bases and J dropped 1 base, with 17 bases sitting between them. In germline, CDR1 is MNHNS, CDR2 SASEGT. The CDR3 has 16 amino acids. The DNA of the CDR3 is TGTGCCAGCAGTGCCGTCACAGGCCGCGGATCCTACGAGCAGTACTTC. Residues: CASSAVTGRGSYEQYF.

The V call is TRBV10-3, the J call TRBJ2-5, with 13 bases aligning to TRBD2. Trimming took 9 bases from V and 2 from J; bases not matched to a gene: 6. CDR1 is ENHRY, CDR2 SYGVKD, per germline. This CDR3 has 15 residues. The CDR3 DNA follows: TGTGCCATTTCCAGACTAGCGGGAGGTCAAGAGACCCAGTACTTC. It encodes CAISRLAGGQETQYF.

This clone has more than one count but fewer than ten. The rearrangement links TRBV28 to TRBJ2-3, with a possible D match to TRBD2 (6 bases). The CDR3 contains 13 residues. The V end lost 6 bases, the J end lost 2 bases, and 9 bases lay between the germline ends. The germline V gene has CDR1 MDHEN and CDR2 SYDVKM. CDR3 residues: CASSGRNTDTQYF. CDR3 DNA: TGTGCCAGCAGCGGGAGAAACACAGATACGCAGTATTTT. Together with reference TRBV28 and TRBJ2-3, the CDR3 gives the full variable domain: DVKVTQSSRYLVKRTGEKVFLECVQDMDHENMFWYRQDPGLGLRLIYFSYDVKMKEKGDIPEGYSVSREKKERFSLILESASTNQTSMYLCASSGRNTDTQYFGPGTRLTVL.

A single count supports this clone. This rearrangement joins TRBV19 to TRBJ2-1; 9 bases align to TRBD1. The junction had 5 bases not matched to a gene; V was cut back by 4 bases and J by 7 bases. CDR1 is LNHDA and CDR2 is SQIVND in the germline V gene (reference sequence). CDR3 length: 14 amino acids. CDR3 nucleotide sequence: TGTGCCAGTAGTAAACAGGGGGCTCGAAATGAGCAGTTCTTC. Translating it yields CASSKQGARNEQFF.

This chain uses TRBV6-2 or TRBV6-3 with TRBJ1-1; D gene uncertain. Trimming took 4 bases from V and 5 from J, leaving 11 bases between them. The CDR3 loop spans 13 amino acids. Per the germline V gene, CDR1 is MNHEY and CDR2 is SVGEGT. The CDR3 coding sequence is TGTGCCAGCAGTTTATACGGGGATACTGAAGCTTTCTTT. Protein sequence: CASSLYGDTEAFF.

The J gene is TRBJ2-3, the V gene TRBV9; the match to TRBD2 covers 9 bases. Germline-derived CDR1 and CDR2 are SGDLS and YYNGEE. Germline trimming cut 3 bases from V and 6 bases from J; bases unmatched to any gene: 5. This CDR3 spans 14 amino acids. The CDR3 protein is CASSASGRSDTQYF. CDR3 nucleotide sequence: TGTGCCAGCAGCGCCAGCGGGAGGTCTGATACGCAGTATTTT.

The chain recombines TRBV13 with TRBJ1-6; D gene unclear. Germline-derived CDR1 and CDR2 are PRHDT and FYEKMQ (reference sequence). This CDR3 is built from 16 residues. The ends were cut back, 2 bases at V and 8 bases at J, with 16 bases in the middle. In DNA form, the CDR3 reads TGTGCCAGCAGCTTAAGAGGGCAGGTTTGGGATTCACCCCTCCACTTT. It is translated as CASSLRGQVWDSPLHF.

This sequence joins TRBV5-4 and TRBJ2-1; 8 bases fit TRBD2. Germline V CDR1 and CDR2: SGHNT, YYREEE (reference sequence). This CDR3 comprises 16 residues. After removal of 0 bases from V and 1 base from J, the junction contained 3 bases not matched to a gene. The CDR3 nucleotides read TGTGCCAGCAGCTTGGGTGCTAGCGGGTCCTACAATGAGCAGTTCTTC. Amino acids: CASSLGASGSYNEQFF.

This chain uses TRBV28 with TRBJ1-2, with D unclear. V was pared by 4 bases and J by 8 bases, with 23 bases between. The CDR3 is 16 amino acids. Germline CDR1 reads MDHEN; CDR2 reads SYDVKM. CDR3 sequence reads: CASSSLSPAAGGGYTF. DNA of the CDR3: TGTGCCAGCAGTTCCTTAAGCCCTGCCGCCGGCGGCGGCTACACCTTC.

The rearrangement uses TRBV6-4 and TRBJ2-3; TRBD2 aligns across 10 bases. The CDR3 covers 15 residues. V lost 2 bases, J lost 1 base, and 0 bases stayed unmatched. Germline V CDR1 and CDR2: MRHNA, SNTAGT. The CDR3 sequence: CASSDGTSGTDTQYF. The CDR3 nucleotides read TGTGCCAGCAGTGACGGGACTAGCGGCACAGATACGCAGTATTTT.